This T cell receptor beta chain was documented in a study of blood T cell repertoires in COVID-19. Study information: Researchers got acute and convalescent COVID-19 samples from the United States, Italy and Spain. T cells, B-cell-depleted T cells, or PBMCs supplied cDNA or gDNA.

As originally analysed: Estimation of nucleated cell counts relied on the amplification of reference gene primers. Assay used: immunoSEQ multiplex PCR; TCRdb lists only in-frame clones, some missing. D and trimming were read from the DNA, whereas the V and J calls and clone size are those reported in that table. In the table there are around 140,000 clones, around 78% of which are singletons. This CDR3 is built from 13 residues. Germline loops: CDR1 ENHRY, CDR2 SYGVKD. V gave up 8 bases and J gave up 4 bases, with 15 bases separating them. The receptor comes from a woman aged 55-70 years with acute or convalescent COVID-19. The sequenced sample consisted of peripheral blood. This chain links TRBV10-3 with TRBJ2-7, with TRBD1 as a possible D gene (8 bases). In nucleotides, the CDR3 is TGTGCCATCTCGGACAGGGAGGGATACGAGCAGTACTTC. Protein: CAISDREGYEQYF.